Below, one T cell receptor (beta chain) is given with its context. The target antigen is unknown. The sample is drawn from a study of cytomegalovirus exposure and HLA in healthy donors. Study-wide findings and caveats: The TCR clusters that emerged in the first cohort tended, a later analysis found, to co-occur in the approximately 130 validation repertoires. The classifier reportedly diagnosed cytomegalovirus status with high specificity and sensitivity.

The CDR3 is 13 residues long. Trimming shortened V by 0 bases and J by 2 bases, and 5 bases separated the two germline ends. Germline V gene lookup returns CDR1 SGDLS and CDR2 YYNGEE. Sequencing was performed with immunoSEQ multiplex PCR; in TCRdb, only in-frame clones are kept and a portion is missing. The sample holds 65,000 to 95,000 clones, around 95% seen once. Sequenced sample: PBMCs. The chain combines TRBV9 with TRBJ2-5, with D unresolved. The sequence came from a man aged 18 to 35 in good health and CMV-seronegative. This CDR3 reads CASSVATQETQYF. CDR3 sequence (DNA): TGTGCCAGCAGCGTAGCTACTCAAGAGACCCAGTACTTC.